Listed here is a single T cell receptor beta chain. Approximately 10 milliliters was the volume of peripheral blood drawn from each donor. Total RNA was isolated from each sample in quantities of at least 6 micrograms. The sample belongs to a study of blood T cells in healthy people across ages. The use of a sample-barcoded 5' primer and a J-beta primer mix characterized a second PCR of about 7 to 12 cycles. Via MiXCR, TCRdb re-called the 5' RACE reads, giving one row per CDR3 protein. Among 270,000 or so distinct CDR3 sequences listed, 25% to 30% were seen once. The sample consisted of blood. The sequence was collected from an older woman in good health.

The CDR3 loop is CASSKSGVVGTGELFF. The CDR3 DNA is TGTGCCAGCTCCAAGTCAGGGGTCGTAGGAACCGGGGAGCTGTTTTTT. The chain employs TRBV18 and TRBJ2-2; D is possibly TRBD1 (6 bases). The CDR3 consists of 16 residues. Germline V gene sequence: CDR1 KGHSH, CDR2 LQKENI. Trimming left V 6 bases short and J 5 bases short, with 19 bases between.